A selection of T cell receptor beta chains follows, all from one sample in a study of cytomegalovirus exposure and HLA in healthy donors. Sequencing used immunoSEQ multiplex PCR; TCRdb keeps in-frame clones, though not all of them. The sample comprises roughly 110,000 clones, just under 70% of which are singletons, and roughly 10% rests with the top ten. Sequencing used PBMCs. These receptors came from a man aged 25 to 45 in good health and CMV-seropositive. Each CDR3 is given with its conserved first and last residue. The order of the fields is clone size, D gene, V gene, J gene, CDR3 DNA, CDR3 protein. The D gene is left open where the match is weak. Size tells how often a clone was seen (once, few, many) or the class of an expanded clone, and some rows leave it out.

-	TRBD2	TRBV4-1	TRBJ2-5	TGCGCCAGCAGCCAAGTTGGGCTAGCGGGGGTAGGAGAGACCCAGTACTTC	CASSQVGLAGVGETQYF
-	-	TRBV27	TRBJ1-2	TGTGCCCAACCCCAACAGGGACCAAGCACAGGCTACACCTTC	CAQPQQGPSTGYTF
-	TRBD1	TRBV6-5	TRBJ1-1	TGTGCCAGCAGTTACCCCGACAGGGGCAAGACTTTCTTT	CASSYPDRGKTFF
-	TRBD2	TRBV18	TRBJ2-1	TGTGCCAGCTCACCCCGTTCGACTAGCGGGGGTGTAGATGAGCAGTTCTTC	CASSPRSTSGGVDEQFF
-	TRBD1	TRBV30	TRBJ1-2	TGTGCCTGGAGTGTAAATGGACAGGGGGCGGACGGCTACACCTTC	CAWSVNGQGADGYTF
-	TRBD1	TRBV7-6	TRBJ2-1	TGTGCCAGCAGCTTGAGGGGGCGGAATGAGCAGTTCTTC	CASSLRGRNEQFF
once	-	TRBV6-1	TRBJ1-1	TGTGCCAGCAGTGAAGAGACGGGGAACACTGAAGCTTTCTTT	CASSEETGNTEAFF
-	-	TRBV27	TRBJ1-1	TGTGCCAGCAGTTTCTACCGGCCTCGGAGCACTGAAGCTTTCTTT	CASSFYRPRSTEAFF
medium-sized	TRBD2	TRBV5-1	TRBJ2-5	TGCGCCAGCAGCTTGAGGCCTAGCGGGGGCGGAGAGACCCAGTACTTC	CASSLRPSGGGETQYF
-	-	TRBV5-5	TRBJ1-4	TGTGCCAGCAGCTTGGATCTTAATGAAAAACTGTTTTTT	CASSLDLNEKLFF
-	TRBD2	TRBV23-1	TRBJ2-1	TGCGCCAGCAGTCATTCTCCGGGACTAGCGGGTTCAACCTCCTACAATGAGCAGTTCTTC	CASSHSPGLAGSTSYNEQFF
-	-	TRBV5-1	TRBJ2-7	TGCGCCAGCAGCTTGCGGTCAGGACAGAGCTCCTACGAGCAGTACTTC	CASSLRSGQSSYEQYF
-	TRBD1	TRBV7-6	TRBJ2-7	TGTGCCAGCAGCCCGTTGGGGGACAGGGACGAGCAGTACTTC	CASSPLGDRDEQYF
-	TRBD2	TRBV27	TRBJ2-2	TGTGCCAGCAGCGTACAGAGCGGGAGGAACACCGGGGAGCTGTTTTTT	CASSVQSGRNTGELFF
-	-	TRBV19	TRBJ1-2	TGTGCCAGTAGTATAGGAAACAGATACTATGGCTACACCTTC	CASSIGNRYYGYTF
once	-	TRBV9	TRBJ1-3	TGTGCCAGCAGCGTTGACATCCCTGCGGGAAACACCATATATTTT	CASSVDIPAGNTIYF
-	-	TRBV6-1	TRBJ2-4	TGTGCCAGCAGTACCACCAGGGTGGGCAAAAACATTCAGTACTTC	CASSTTRVGKNIQYF
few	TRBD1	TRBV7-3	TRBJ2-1	TGTGCCAGCAGCTCAAGGACAGGGAGATCCTACAATGAGCAGTTCTTC	CASSSRTGRSYNEQFF
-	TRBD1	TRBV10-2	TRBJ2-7	TGCGCCAGCAGTGAGACCGGGACAGCCTACGAGCAGTACTTC	CASSETGTAYEQYF
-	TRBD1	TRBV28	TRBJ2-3	TGTGCCAGCAGTGGGGACAGGGTGATGGTCGCAGATACGCAGTATTTT	CASSGDRVMVADTQYF
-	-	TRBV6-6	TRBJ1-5	TGTGCCAGCAGGACCCGGGGGAGTAGCAATCAGCCCCAGCATTTT	CASRTRGSSNQPQHF
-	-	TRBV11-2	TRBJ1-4	TGTGCCAGCAGCTTCAACCTCTCCGGGGAAAAACTGTTTTTT	CASSFNLSGEKLFF
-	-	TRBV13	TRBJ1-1	TGTGCCAGCAGCGTCAGGGATCTGAACACTGAAGCTTTCTTT	CASSVRDLNTEAFF
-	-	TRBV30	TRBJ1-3	TGTGCCTTAGAGCGCTTAGGAAACACCATATATTTT	CALERLGNTIYF